These 28 T cell receptor beta chains were all obtained from the same sample, sequenced in a study of CD8 T cells in Susac syndrome. When the RNA was reverse transcribed, random hexamers were used with an input of about 0.45 to 1 ug. TCRdb passed the immunoSEQ multiplex PCR reads through MiXCR, listing each CDR3 protein once. This table has around 150,000 distinct CDR3 sequences, roughly 95% appearing once. Sequencing input: CD4+ T cells from PBMCs. These receptor sequences come from a human donor with multiple sclerosis.

In its sample, this clonotype was seen once. The J gene is TRBJ2-3, the V gene TRBV10-3; D is ambiguous. CDR1 ENHRY and CDR2 SYGVKD come from the germline V gene. V was clipped by 3 bases and J by 2 bases, with 6 bases between them. This CDR3 spans 13 amino acids. This chain's CDR3 is CAISDDSTDTQYF. CDR3 in DNA: TGTGCCATCAGTGATGACTCCACAGATACGCAGTATTTT.

In this sample, this clonotype turned up a few times. The chain uses TRBV29-1 and TRBJ2-7; 8 positions agree with TRBD2. The length of the CDR3 is 14 residues. CDR1 SQVTM and CDR2 ANQGSEA come from the germline V gene. V shed 0 bases, J shed 3 bases, and the junction held 4 bases outside the gene matches. CDR3 residues: CSVEDRSGSYEQYF. Written as DNA, the CDR3 is TGCAGCGTTGAAGATCGGAGCGGGAGCTACGAGCAGTACTTC.

The J gene is TRBJ1-3, the V gene TRBV5-1; D remains unclear. V was shortened by 4 bases and J by 1 base, with 15 bases between the two germline ends. From germline, CDR1 is SGHRS and CDR2 YFSETQ. The CDR3 extends over 16 amino acids. The CDR3 nucleotides read TGCGCCAGCAGCCCAGGACTAAGACGTTCTGGAAACACCATATATTTT. Encoded protein: CASSPGLRRSGNTIYF.

The chain joins TRBV5-1 to TRBJ1-2; TRBD1 might be the D (6 bases). CDR1 SGHRS and CDR2 YFSETQ come from the germline V gene. The length of the CDR3 is 14 residues. The germline V and J ends were trimmed by 4 bases and 0 bases, with 10 bases remaining between them. CDR3 nucleotides: TGCGCCAGCAGCGGGGGGCCCACTAACTATGGCTACACCTTC. Translating it yields CASSGGPTNYGYTF.

This chain uses TRBV6-1 with TRBJ1-2, with TRBD1 matching over 10 bases. V lost 10 bases and J lost 8; bases outside the gene matches: 16. CDR3 length equals 15 residues. The germline CDR1 and CDR2 sequences are MNHNS and SASEGT. The CDR3 here is CAIHPGQGTAGGYTF. DNA for the CDR3: TGTGCCATCCACCCGGGACAGGGGACGGCAGGGGGCTACACCTTC.

The chain carries TRBV12-3 or TRBV12-4 and TRBJ2-3; 9 bases agree with TRBD1. The junction had 9 bases not matched to a gene; V was cut back by 5 bases and J by 3 bases. CDR3 length equals 16 residues. CDR3 in DNA: TGTGCCAGCAGTCCAGGGCCGGGACAGGGAACAGATACGCAGTATTTT. Its translation: CASSPGPGQGTDTQYF.

This chain connects TRBV20-1 to TRBJ1-2; D uncertain. V shed 5 bases and J shed 5 bases, with 15 bases lying between them. The CDR3 runs to 13 residues. Germline V gene sequence: CDR1 DFQATT, CDR2 SNEGSKA (reference sequence). This chain's CDR3 is CSAVRGVDYGYTF. The CDR3 DNA reads as TGCAGTGCTGTCCGAGGAGTGGATTATGGCTACACCTTC.

The rearrangement uses TRBV5-6 and TRBJ1-2; a weak D match, TRBD1 (5 bases). There are 12 residues in the CDR3. Trimming removed 7 bases from V and 5 bases from J, with 12 bases in between. Germline assignment: CDR1 SGHDT and CDR2 YYEEEE. CDR3 sequence reads: CASHTGGYGYTF. Here the CDR3 DNA reads TGTGCCAGCCACACCGGGGGTTATGGCTACACCTTC.

The genes are TRBV12-3 or TRBV12-4 and TRBJ2-1, with TRBD1 identical over 10 bases. CDR3 length: 15 amino acids. V lost 5 bases to trimming and J lost 3 bases; unmatched junction nucleotides: 4. The CDR3 loop reads CASSTGQGGYNEQFF. Written as DNA, the CDR3 is TGTGCCAGCAGTACCGGACAGGGGGGCTACAATGAGCAGTTCTTC.

V gene TRBV6-2 or TRBV6-3 combines with J gene TRBJ2-3; TRBD2 agrees at 7 bases. V lost 7 bases, J lost 5 bases, and 6 bases stayed unmatched. CDR3 length: 13 residues. The germline gives CDR1 MNHEY, CDR2 SVGEGT. The CDR3, as DNA: TGTGCCAGCATCAGCGCGGGAGTAGATACGCAGTATTTT. Translating gives CASISAGVDTQYF.

J is TRBJ2-3 and V is TRBV30; tentatively, D is TRBD1 or TRBD2 (6 bases each). Germline lookup yields CDR1 GTSNPN and CDR2 SVGIG (reference sequence). Trimming removed 2 bases at V and 10 bases at J, with 16 bases between. This CDR3 comprises 13 residues. The CDR3 DNA reads TGTGCCTGGAGTCTTCTAGGGGGGCGGGCGCAGTATTTT. Translation gives CAWSLLGGRAQYF.

The CDR3 reads CASQQGSYEQYF. The CDR3 nucleotides read TGTGCCAGCCAACAGGGATCCTACGAGCAGTACTTC. The chain carries TRBV25-1 and TRBJ2-7; perhaps TRBD1 as D (6 bases). V gave up 8 bases and J gave up 1 base, with 9 bases separating them. Per germline, CDR1 MGHDK and CDR2 SYGVNS. CDR3 length: 12 amino acids.

This clonotype appeared once. The chain recombines TRBV27 with TRBJ2-7, with D perhaps given as TRBD1 or TRBD2 (6 bases each). Trimming pared 7 bases from V and 3 bases from J, leaving 16 bases between. Germline CDR1 reads MNHEY; CDR2 reads SMNVEV (reference sequence). This CDR3 is 14 amino acids long. CDR3 nucleotides: TGTGCCAGCACTCCTCTGGGGGGCGACTACGAGCAGTACTTC. Translation gives CASTPLGGDYEQYF.

The chain carries TRBV4-1 and TRBJ1-4, with TRBD1 matching 9 bases. Germline loops: CDR1 MGHRA, CDR2 YSYEKL. The CDR3 loop spans 18 amino acids. The V segment lost 2 bases and the J segment 12 bases; nucleotides outside the gene matches: 19. CDR3: CASSQLQNRGPRVVELFF. The DNA of the CDR3 is TGCGCCAGCAGCCAACTCCAGAACAGGGGGCCGAGGGTTGTGGAACTGTTTTTT.

This rearrangement joins TRBV30 to TRBJ1-4; 8 bases line up with TRBD1. The CDR3 length is 14 residues. Germline values: CDR1 GTSNPN, CDR2 SVGIG (reference sequence). The junction had 9 bases not matched to a gene; V was cut back by 7 bases and J by 5 bases. The CDR3 DNA reads TGTGCCTACAGGGCGGGACAGGAAAATGAAAAACTGTTTTTT. It encodes CAYRAGQENEKLFF.

CDR3 region: CSARVRPGNEQFF. In DNA, the CDR3 is TGCAGTGCTAGAGTAAGACCTGGAAATGAGCAGTTCTTC. The rearrangement uses TRBV20-1 and TRBJ2-1; no definite D call. CDR3 size: 13 residues. V was shortened by 1 base and J by 7 bases, with 11 bases between the two germline ends. Germline assignment: CDR1 DFQATT and CDR2 SNEGSKA (reference sequence).

The chain uses TRBV23-1 and TRBJ2-5, with TRBD1 as a possible D gene (6 bases). TRBV23-1 is annotated as an ORF whose role is uncertain. Trimming pared 0 bases from V and 1 base from J, leaving 15 bases between. The CDR3 consists of 17 residues. The CDR3, as DNA: TGCGCCAGCAGTCAATCGGACCGCCGACAGGCCCAAGAGACCCAGTACTTC. Its translation: CASSQSDRRQAQETQYF.

The V call is TRBV18, the J call TRBJ2-1; 12 nucleotides match TRBD2. The CDR3 is made up of 15 amino acids. Trimming at V came to 3 bases and at J to 5 bases, leaving 2 bases not matched to a gene. CDR1 and CDR2 (germline): KGHSH, LQKENI. The CDR3 coding sequence is TGTGCCAGCTCACCGACTAGCGGGAGCCACAATGAGCAGTTCTTC. This encodes CASSPTSGSHNEQFF.

This chain connects TRBV5-6 to TRBJ1-2; D ambiguous. There are 14 residues in the CDR3. The germline V gene has CDR1 SGHDT and CDR2 YYEEEE. Trimming took 4 bases from V and 6 from J, leaving 16 bases between them. CDR3 in DNA: TGTGCCAGCAGCGTCCAAGGCTGGTTTGATGGCTACACCTTC. Encoded protein: CASSVQGWFDGYTF.

The chain combines TRBV2 with TRBJ2-4; D unclear. CDR1 and CDR2 from the germline V gene are SNHLY and FYNNEI. V was shortened by 3 bases and J by 7 bases, with 13 bases between the two germline ends. The CDR3 spans 14 residues. The CDR3 spells CASSERSVDNIQYF. The CDR3 DNA follows: TGTGCCAGCAGTGAGAGGTCGGTAGACAACATTCAGTACTTC.

The chain couples TRBV2 to TRBJ2-7; TRBD2 might be the D (6 bases). The germline CDR1 and CDR2 sequences are SNHLY and FYNNEI. The CDR3 contains 15 residues. Trimming shortened V by 1 base and J by 3 bases, and 13 bases separated the two germline ends. The CDR3: CASSEGAGYHYEQYF. DNA for the CDR3: TGTGCCAGCAGTGAAGGGGCGGGGTATCACTACGAGCAGTACTTC.

Only one count was recorded for this clonotype. Here the CDR3 DNA reads TGCAGCGTTGAGGCGGGACAGGATACGCAGTATTTT. Protein: CSVEAGQDTQYF. The chain links TRBV29-1 to TRBJ2-3; TRBD1 might be the D (7 bases). The CDR3 is 12 amino acids. CDR1 and CDR2 (germline): SQVTM, ANQGSEA. Between the trimmed V and J ends, which lost 3 bases and 6 bases, there was a span of 10 bases.

The chain has TRBV19 and TRBJ2-7; TRBD2 might be the D (6 bases). The V gene lost 10 bases and the J gene lost 3 bases, with 22 bases spanning the gap. The V gene's germline CDR1 is LNHDA and CDR2 SQIVND (reference sequence). The CDR3 has 15 amino acids. CDR3 residues: CATAEGLRRDYEQYF. The DNA for the CDR3 is TGTGCCACCGCCGAGGGCCTCCGGAGGGACTACGAGCAGTACTTC.

V usage is TRBV5-1 and J usage is TRBJ1-5; D remains ambiguous. Trimming left V 0 bases short and J 7 bases short, with 8 bases between. CDR1 SGHRS and CDR2 YFSETQ come from the germline V gene. The CDR3 consists of 13 residues. The CDR3 here is CASSLGFGQPQHF. Here the CDR3 DNA reads TGCGCCAGCAGCTTGGGGTTTGGCCAGCCCCAGCATTTT.

This chain connects TRBV18 to TRBJ2-7; weak D call: TRBD1 (5 bases). The ends were cut back, 6 bases at V and 2 bases at J, with 17 bases in the middle. This CDR3 is built from 15 residues. Germline V gene sequence: CDR1 KGHSH, CDR2 LQKENI. The CDR3 coding sequence is TGTGCCAGCTCCCCCCCGTCCAGGGTGGCCTACGAGCAGTACTTC. It codes for CASSPPSRVAYEQYF.

The chain is built from TRBV5-1 and TRBJ1-2; D might be TRBD1 (5 bases). The V end was cut by 2 bases, the J end by 3 bases, with 17 bases between. In germline, CDR1 is SGHRS, CDR2 YFSETQ. CDR3 length: 16 residues. CDR3 loop: CASSFSVGEPYYGYTF. Here the CDR3 DNA reads TGCGCCAGCAGCTTCAGTGTGGGGGAACCCTACTATGGCTACACCTTC.

The chain combines TRBV18 with TRBJ1-5; D not resolved. Germline-derived CDR1 and CDR2 are KGHSH and LQKENI. The CDR3 is made up of 14 amino acids. The V gene lost 3 bases and the J gene lost 5 bases, with 11 bases spanning the gap. CDR3 in DNA: TGTGCCAGCTCACCCCCGGGTGGAGATCAGCCCCAGCATTTT. Protein sequence: CASSPPGGDQPQHF.

This chain connects TRBV2 to TRBJ2-7, with TRBD1 matching 7 bases. With 8 bases clipped from V and 1 base from J, the junction kept 5 bases outside the gene matches. The CDR3 has 13 residues. CDR1 SNHLY and CDR2 FYNNEI come from the germline V gene. The CDR3 spells CASVGTESYEQYF. In nucleotides, the CDR3 is TGTGCCAGCGTCGGGACAGAGTCCTACGAGCAGTACTTC.